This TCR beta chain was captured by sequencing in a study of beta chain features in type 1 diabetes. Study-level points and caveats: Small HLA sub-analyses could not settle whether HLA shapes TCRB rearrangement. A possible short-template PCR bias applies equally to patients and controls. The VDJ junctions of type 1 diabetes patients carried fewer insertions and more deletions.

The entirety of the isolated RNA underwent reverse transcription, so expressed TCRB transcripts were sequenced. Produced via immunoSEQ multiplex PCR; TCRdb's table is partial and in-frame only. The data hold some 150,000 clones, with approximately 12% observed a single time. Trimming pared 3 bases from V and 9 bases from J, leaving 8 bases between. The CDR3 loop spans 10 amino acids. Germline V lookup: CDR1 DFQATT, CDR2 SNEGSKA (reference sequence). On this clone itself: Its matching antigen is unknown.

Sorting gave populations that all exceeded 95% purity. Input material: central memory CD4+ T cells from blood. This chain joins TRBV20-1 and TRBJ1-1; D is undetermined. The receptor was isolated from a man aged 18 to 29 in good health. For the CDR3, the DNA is TGCAGTGCTAGTCAGATGAAAGCTTTCTTT. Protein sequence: CSASQMKAFF.